This record looks at one TCR beta chain sequence and its context. What it binds is not known. PCR amplification relied on 60 Vbeta primers (plus 13 Jbeta primers). Clones were sequenced by immunoSEQ multiplex PCR, and TCRdb holds only the in-frame ones, with some missing. The table records some 200,000 clones, about 80% of them present only once. V lost 1 base, J lost 5 bases, and 8 bases lay in between. The CDR3 runs 12 residues. Germline values: CDR1 GTSNPN, CDR2 SVGIG (reference sequence). The data derive from a study of cytomegalovirus exposure and HLA in healthy donors. Study results and limitations: One variant, a missense change in DCLRE1C, was linked in a later analysis to TCR beta V- and J-gene trimming. HLA alleles showed associations with 15,000 to 20,000 TCR beta sequences in a later analysis, at a 0.05 false discovery rate.

The source is a boy between 5 and 17 years old in good health and CMV-seronegative. V is TRBV30 and J is TRBJ1-1; D unclear. The sample consisted of PBMCs. The CDR3 loop reads CAWSEARTEAFF. The CDR3 DNA reads as TGTGCCTGGAGTGAGGCGAGGACTGAAGCTTTCTTT.